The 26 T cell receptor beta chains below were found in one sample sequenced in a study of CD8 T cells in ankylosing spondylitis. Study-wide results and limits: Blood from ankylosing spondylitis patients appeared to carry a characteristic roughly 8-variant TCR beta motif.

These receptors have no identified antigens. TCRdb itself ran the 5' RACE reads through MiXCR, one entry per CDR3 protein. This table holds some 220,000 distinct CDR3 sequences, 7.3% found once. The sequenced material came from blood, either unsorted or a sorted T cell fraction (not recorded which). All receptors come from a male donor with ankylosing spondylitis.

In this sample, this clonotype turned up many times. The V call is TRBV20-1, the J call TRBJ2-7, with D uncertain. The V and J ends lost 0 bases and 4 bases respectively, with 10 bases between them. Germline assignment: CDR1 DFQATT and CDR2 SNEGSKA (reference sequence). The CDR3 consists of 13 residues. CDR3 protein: CSARDADGYEQYF. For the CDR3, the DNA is TGCAGTGCTAGAGATGCGGACGGGTACGAGCAGTACTTC.

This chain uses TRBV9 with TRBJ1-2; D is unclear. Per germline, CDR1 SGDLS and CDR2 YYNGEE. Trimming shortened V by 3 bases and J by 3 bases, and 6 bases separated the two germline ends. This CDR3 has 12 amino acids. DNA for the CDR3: TGTGCCAGCAGCGCCGACTACTATGGCTACACCTTC. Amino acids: CASSADYYGYTF. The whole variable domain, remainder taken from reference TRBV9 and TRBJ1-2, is DSGVTQTPKHLITATGQRVTLRCSPRSGDLSVYWYQQSLDQGLQFLIQYYNGEERAKGNILERFSAQQFPDLHSELNLSSLELGDSALYFCASSADYYGYTFGSGTRLTVV.

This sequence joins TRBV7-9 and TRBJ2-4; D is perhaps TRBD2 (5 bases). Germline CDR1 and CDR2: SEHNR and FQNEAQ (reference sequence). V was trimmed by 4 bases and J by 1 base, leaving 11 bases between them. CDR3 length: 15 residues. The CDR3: CASSSGTGAKNIQYF. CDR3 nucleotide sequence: TGTGCCAGCAGCTCGGGAACTGGGGCCAAAAACATTCAGTACTTC.

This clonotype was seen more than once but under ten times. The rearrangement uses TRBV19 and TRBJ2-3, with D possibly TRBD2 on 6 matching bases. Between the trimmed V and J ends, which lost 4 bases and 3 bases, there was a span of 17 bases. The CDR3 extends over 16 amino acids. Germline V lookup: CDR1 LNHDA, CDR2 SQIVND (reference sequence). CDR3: CASSTGFGGTTDTQYF. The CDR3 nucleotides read TGTGCCAGTAGTACTGGGTTCGGCGGGACTACAGATACGCAGTATTTT.

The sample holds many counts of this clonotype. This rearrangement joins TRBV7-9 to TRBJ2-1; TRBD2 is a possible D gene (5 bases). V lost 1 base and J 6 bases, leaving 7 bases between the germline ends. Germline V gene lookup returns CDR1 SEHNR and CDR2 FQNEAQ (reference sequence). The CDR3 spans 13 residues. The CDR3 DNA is TGTGCCAGCAGCTTAGGGACTCTCAATGAGCAGTTCTTC. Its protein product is CASSLGTLNEQFF.

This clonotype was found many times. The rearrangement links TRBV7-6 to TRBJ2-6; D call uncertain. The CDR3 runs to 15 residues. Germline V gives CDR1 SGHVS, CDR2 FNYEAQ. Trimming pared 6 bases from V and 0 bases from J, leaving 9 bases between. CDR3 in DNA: TGTGCCAGCAGTGACGTGGTCTCTGGGGCCAACGTCCTGACTTTC. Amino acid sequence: CASSDVVSGANVLTF.

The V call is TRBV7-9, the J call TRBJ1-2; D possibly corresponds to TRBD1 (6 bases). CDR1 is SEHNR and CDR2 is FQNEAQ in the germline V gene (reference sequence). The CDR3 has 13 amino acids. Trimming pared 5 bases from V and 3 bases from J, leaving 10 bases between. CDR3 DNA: TGTGCCAGCAGCCACAGGGAGGACTATGGCTACACCTTC. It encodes CASSHREDYGYTF. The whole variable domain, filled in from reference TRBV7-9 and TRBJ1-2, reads DTGVSQNPRHKITKRGQNVTFRCDPISEHNRLYWYRQTLGQGPEFLTYFQNEAQLEKSRLLSDRFSAERPKGSFSTLEIQRTEQGDSAMYLCASSHREDYGYTFGSGTRLTVV.

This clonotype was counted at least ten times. In nucleotides, the CDR3 is TGTGCCAGCCGAACTGGACAGGCGCCGCCGGATACGCAGTATTTT. Translation gives CASRTGQAPPDTQYF. The chain links TRBV27 to TRBJ2-3; 7 nucleotides align to TRBD1. This CDR3 region has 15 residues. Germline V gene lookup returns CDR1 MNHEY and CDR2 SMNVEV (reference sequence). J was trimmed by 6 bases and V by 8 bases; bases with no gene match: 14.

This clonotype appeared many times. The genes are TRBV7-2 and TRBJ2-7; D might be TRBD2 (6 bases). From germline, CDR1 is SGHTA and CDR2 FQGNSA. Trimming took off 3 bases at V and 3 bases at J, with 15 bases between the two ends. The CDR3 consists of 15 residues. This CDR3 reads CASSFGSPTDYEQYF. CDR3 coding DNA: TGTGCCAGCAGCTTCGGGAGCCCCACTGACTACGAGCAGTACTTC.

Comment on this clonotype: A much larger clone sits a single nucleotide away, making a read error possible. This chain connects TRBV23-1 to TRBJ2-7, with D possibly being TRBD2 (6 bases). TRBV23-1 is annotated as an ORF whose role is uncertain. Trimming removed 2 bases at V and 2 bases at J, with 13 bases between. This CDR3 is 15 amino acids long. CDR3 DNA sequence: TGCGCCAGCAGTCAAAGGGCAGGGAGGACCTACGAGCAGTACTTC. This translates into CASSQRAGRTYEQYF.

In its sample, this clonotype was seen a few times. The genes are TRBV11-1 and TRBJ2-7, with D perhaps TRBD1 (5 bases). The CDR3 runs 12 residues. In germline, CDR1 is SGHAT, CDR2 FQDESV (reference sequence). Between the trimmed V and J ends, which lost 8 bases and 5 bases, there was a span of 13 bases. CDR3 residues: CASSLEGDEQYF. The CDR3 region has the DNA TGTGCCAGCTCCTTAGAAGGGGACGAGCAGTACTTC.

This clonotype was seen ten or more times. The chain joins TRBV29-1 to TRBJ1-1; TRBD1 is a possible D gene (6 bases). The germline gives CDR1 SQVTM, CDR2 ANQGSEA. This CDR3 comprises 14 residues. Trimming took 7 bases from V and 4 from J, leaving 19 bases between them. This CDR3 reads CSATPDRPSTEAFF. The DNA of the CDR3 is TGCAGCGCTACTCCGGACAGACCCAGCACTGAAGCTTTCTTT.

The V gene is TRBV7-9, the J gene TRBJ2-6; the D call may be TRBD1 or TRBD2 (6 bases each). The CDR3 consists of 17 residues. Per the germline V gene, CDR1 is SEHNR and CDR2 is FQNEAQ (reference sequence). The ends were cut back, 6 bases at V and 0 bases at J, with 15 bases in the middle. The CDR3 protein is CASRRDIGSSGANVLTF. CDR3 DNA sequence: TGTGCCAGCAGGCGGGACATAGGAAGCTCTGGGGCCAACGTCCTGACTTTC.

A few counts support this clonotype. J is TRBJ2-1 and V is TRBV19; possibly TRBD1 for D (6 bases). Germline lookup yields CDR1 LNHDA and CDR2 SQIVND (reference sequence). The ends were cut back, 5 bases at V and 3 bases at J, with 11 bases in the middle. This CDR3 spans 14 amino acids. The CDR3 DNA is TGTGCCAGTAGTCTCCCAGGGGTCTACAATGAGCAGTTCTTC. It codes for CASSLPGVYNEQFF.

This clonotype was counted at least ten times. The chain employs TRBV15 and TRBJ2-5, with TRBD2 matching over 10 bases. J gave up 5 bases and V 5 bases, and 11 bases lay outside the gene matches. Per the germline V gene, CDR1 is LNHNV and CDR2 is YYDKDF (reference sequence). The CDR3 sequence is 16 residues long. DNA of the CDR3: TGTGCCACCAGCTCAAAACCTAGCGGGAGTGCCGAGACCCAGTACTTC. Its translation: CATSSKPSGSAETQYF.

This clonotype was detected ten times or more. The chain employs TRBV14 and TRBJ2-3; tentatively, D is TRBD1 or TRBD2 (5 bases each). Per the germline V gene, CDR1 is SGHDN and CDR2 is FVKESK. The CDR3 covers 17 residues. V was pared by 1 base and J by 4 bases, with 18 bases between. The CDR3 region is CASSQGAGLRGADTQYF. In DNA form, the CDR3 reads TGTGCCAGCAGCCAAGGTGCCGGACTGAGGGGTGCAGATACGCAGTATTTT.

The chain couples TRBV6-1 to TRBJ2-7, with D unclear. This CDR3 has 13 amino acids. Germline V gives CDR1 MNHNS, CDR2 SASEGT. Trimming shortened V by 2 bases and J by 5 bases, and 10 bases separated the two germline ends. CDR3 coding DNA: TGTGCCAGCAGTGAAATATCCGTTAACGAGCAGTACTTC. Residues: CASSEISVNEQYF.

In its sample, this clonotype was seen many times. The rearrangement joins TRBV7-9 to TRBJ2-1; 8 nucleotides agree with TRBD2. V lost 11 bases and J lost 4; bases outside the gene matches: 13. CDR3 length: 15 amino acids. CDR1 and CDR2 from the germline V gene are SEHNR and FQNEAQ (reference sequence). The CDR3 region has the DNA TGTGCCGGGAGCCTGCGAGCGGGAGTTTACAATGAGCAGTTCTTC. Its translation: CAGSLRAGVYNEQFF.

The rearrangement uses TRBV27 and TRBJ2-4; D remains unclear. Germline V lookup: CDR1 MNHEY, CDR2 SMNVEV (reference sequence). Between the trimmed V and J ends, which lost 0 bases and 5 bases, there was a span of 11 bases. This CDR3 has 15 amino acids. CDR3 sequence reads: CASSLSHPVENIQYF. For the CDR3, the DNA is TGTGCCAGCAGTTTATCGCACCCAGTGGAAAACATTCAGTACTTC.

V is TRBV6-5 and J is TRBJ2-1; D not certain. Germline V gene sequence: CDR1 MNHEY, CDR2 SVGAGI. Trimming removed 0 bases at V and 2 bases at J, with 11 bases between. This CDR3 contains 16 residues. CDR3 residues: CASSYSVEITYNEQFF. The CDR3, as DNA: TGTGCCAGCAGTTACTCCGTGGAAATAACCTACAATGAGCAGTTCTTC.

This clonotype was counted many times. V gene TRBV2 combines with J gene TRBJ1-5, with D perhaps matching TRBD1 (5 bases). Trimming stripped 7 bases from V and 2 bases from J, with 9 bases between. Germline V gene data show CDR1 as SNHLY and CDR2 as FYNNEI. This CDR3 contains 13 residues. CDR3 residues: CASIGEGNQPQHF. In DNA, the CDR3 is TGTGCCAGCATAGGGGAGGGCAATCAGCCCCAGCATTTT.

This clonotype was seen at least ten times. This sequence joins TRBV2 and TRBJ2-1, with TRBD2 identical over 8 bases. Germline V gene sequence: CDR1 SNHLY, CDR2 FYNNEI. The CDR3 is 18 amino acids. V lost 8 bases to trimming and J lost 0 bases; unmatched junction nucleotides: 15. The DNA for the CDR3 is TGTGCCAGCGGAACTCAGGAGACTAGCGATTACTCCTACAATGAGCAGTTCTTC. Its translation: CASGTQETSDYSYNEQFF.

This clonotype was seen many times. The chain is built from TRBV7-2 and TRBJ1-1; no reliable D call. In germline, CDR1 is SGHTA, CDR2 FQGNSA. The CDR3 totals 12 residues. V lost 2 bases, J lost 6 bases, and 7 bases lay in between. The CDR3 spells CASSLLVAEAFF. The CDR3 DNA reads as TGTGCCAGCAGCTTATTGGTTGCTGAAGCTTTCTTT.

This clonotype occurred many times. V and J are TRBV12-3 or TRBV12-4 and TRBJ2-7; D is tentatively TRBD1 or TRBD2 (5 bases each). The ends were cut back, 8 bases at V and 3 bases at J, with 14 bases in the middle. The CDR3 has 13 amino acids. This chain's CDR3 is CASGPGTIYEQYF. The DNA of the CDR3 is TGTGCCAGCGGACCCGGGACGATCTACGAGCAGTACTTC.

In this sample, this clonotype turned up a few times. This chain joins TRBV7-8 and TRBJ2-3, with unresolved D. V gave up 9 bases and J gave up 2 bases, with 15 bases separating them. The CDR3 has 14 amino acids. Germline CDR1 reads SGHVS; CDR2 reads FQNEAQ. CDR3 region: CASGGSSVTDTQYF. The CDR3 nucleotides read TGTGCCAGTGGTGGCAGCTCAGTCACAGATACGCAGTATTTT.

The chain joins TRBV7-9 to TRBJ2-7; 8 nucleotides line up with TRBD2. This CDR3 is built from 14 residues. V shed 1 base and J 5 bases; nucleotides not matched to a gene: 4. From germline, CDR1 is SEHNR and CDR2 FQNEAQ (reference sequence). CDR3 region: CASSLGRGAHEQYF. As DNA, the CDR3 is TGTGCCAGCAGCTTAGGGCGGGGGGCTCACGAGCAGTACTTC.